Sequencing of this TCR beta chain was carried out in a study of CD8+ T cells in alopecia areata. On the study more broadly: Treated patients were given oral tofacitinib, which was dosed at 5 to 10 mg twice daily. Tofacitinib therapy took 6 to 18 months; 6 months off drug came after.

Regarding the study as a whole: The study found TCR sharing across patients less clear than in mice, possibly for HLA reasons.

In this sample, this clone turned up a few times. The antigen remains undetermined. CDR1 and CDR2 from the germline V gene are MGHRA and YSYEKL. This CDR3 contains 15 residues. The ends lost 2 bases at V and 5 bases at J; junction bases unmatched: 5. cDNA serving as the sequencing template came from extracted, reverse transcribed RNA. TCRdb's copy holds only in-frame clones and misses some; the assay was immunoSEQ multiplex PCR. The table lists over 120,000 clones, roughly 46% of them singletons. Researchers picked out CD4+ and CD8+ T cells from PBMCs by sorting. The V call is TRBV4-1, the J call TRBJ2-2; TRBD1 matches 7 bases. The sequences come from CD4+ T cells sorted from blood, collected at week 0. This TCR came from a human donor with alopecia areata. The CDR3 is CASSQRDSLTGELFF. CDR3 bases: TGCGCCAGCAGCCAACGGGACAGCCTAACCGGGGAGCTGTTTTTT.